Listed here are 27 T cell receptor beta chains from one sample, sequenced in a study of memory CD4+ T cells and cytomegalovirus serostatus. The sort gate was single viable CD3+CD4+CD8-CD45RO+ cells for memory CD4+ T cells. Assay: immunoSEQ multiplex PCR; the TCRdb copy retains only in-frame clones and omits some. In the table there are under 100,000 clones, around 80% of which are singletons. Sequenced input: memory CD4+ T cells from blood. The receptor source for this set is an adult in good health and CMV-seronegative.

This rearrangement joins TRBV27 to TRBJ1-5; 7 bases map to TRBD1. Germline V lookup: CDR1 MNHEY, CDR2 SMNVEV (reference sequence). V dropped 3 bases and J dropped 3; count of bases not matched to a gene: 5. This CDR3 comprises 15 residues. The CDR3 sequence: CASSLGQLPNQPQHF. The DNA of the CDR3 is TGTGCCAGCAGTTTGGGACAGCTCCCCAATCAGCCCCAGCATTTT.

Worth noting for this clone: It may be a read error: a sequence one base away is much more abundant. The CDR3 spells CASSPWSTDTQYF. DNA for the CDR3: TGTGCCAGCAGCCCCTGGAGCACAGATACGCAGTATTTT. The chain couples TRBV7-2 to TRBJ2-3, with D unresolved. Germline lookup yields CDR1 SGHTA and CDR2 FQGNSA. CDR3 length: 13 amino acids. The V end was cut by 5 bases, the J end by 0 bases, with 6 bases between.

The chain recombines TRBV5-1 with TRBJ1-1, with D perhaps matching TRBD1 (5 bases). The germline CDR1 and CDR2 sequences are SGHRS and YFSETQ. This CDR3 is 14 amino acids long. The V end lost 0 bases, the J end lost 3 bases, and 9 bases lay between the germline ends. The CDR3 bases are TGCGCCAGCAGCTTGGCAGGGTCGGACACTGAAGCTTTCTTT. Protein: CASSLAGSDTEAFF.

This rearrangement joins TRBV7-2 to TRBJ2-7; possible D gene TRBD2, 6 bases. The CDR3 totals 14 residues. The V gene's germline CDR1 is SGHTA and CDR2 FQGNSA. V shed 5 bases and J shed 5 bases, with 16 bases lying between them. CDR3 loop: CASSASWGLNEQYF. CDR3 nucleotides: TGTGCCAGCAGCGCCAGTTGGGGACTTAACGAGCAGTACTTC. The entire variable domain, with the rest obtained from reference TRBV7-2 and TRBJ2-7, is as follows: GAGVSQSPSNKVTEKGKDVELRCDPISGHTALYWYRQSLGQGLEFLIYFQGNSAPDKSGLPSDRFSAERTGGSVSTLTIQRTQQEDSAVYLCASSASWGLNEQYFGPGTRLTVT.

CDR3 nucleotide sequence: TGTGCCAGTATCACCGGGCCCACTGAAGCTTTCTTT. This encodes CASITGPTEAFF. The chain joins TRBV19 to TRBJ1-1; D is unclear. V lost 7 bases, J lost 4 bases, and 10 bases lay in between. From germline, CDR1 is LNHDA and CDR2 SQIVND (reference sequence). This CDR3 has 12 amino acids.

V is TRBV11-1 and J is TRBJ1-1; 10 bases line up with TRBD1. CDR3 size: 14 residues. The V and J ends lost 5 bases and 4 bases, in that order; junction bases with no gene match: 4. Germline CDR1 SGHAT, CDR2 FQDESV (reference sequence). CDR3 DNA: TGTGCCAGCAGCCTCGGGACAGGGGTCACTGAAGCTTTCTTT. Its translation is CASSLGTGVTEAFF.

This chain uses TRBV30 with TRBJ1-6; no clear D. V was cut by 2 bases and J by 10 bases, with 9 bases left in between. This CDR3 has 12 residues. CDR1 is GTSNPN, CDR2 SVGIG, per germline (reference sequence). CDR3 sequence: CAWSSEKSPLHF. The CDR3 nucleotides read TGTGCCTGGAGTAGTGAGAAATCACCCCTCCACTTT.

This chain links TRBV6-5 with TRBJ1-6; a weak D match, TRBD1 (5 bases). The CDR3 has 15 amino acids. Trimming removed 10 bases from V and 9 bases from J, with 22 bases in between. CDR1 and CDR2 (germline): MNHEY, SVGAGI. The CDR3 DNA is TGTGCCACCGGGGAGCGGAGGGGAATGGTTTCACCCCTCCACTTT. Translating it yields CATGERRGMVSPLHF.

The chain carries TRBV5-4 and TRBJ2-2; the match to TRBD2 covers 8 bases. The V gene's germline CDR1 is SGHNT and CDR2 YYREEE (reference sequence). There are 16 residues in the CDR3. Trimming removed 0 bases from V and 4 bases from J; junction bases left unmatched: 5. CDR3 bases: TGTGCCAGCAGCTTGGTCGGGGGGGCAAGCACCGGGGAGCTGTTTTTT. It codes for CASSLVGGASTGELFF. Supplemented by reference TRBV5-4 and TRBJ2-2, the full variable domain reads ETGVTQSPTHLIKTRGQQVTLRCSSQSGHNTVSWYQQALGQGPQFIFQYYREEENGRGNFPPRFSGLQFPNYSSELNVNALELDDSALYLCASSLVGGASTGELFFGEGSRLTVL.

CDR3 loop: CASSGGGRIKNYGYTF. CDR3 bases: TGTGCCAGTAGTGGCGGCGGCAGAATAAAAAACTATGGCTACACCTTC. The chain is built from TRBV19 and TRBJ1-2; D remains unclear. Germline CDR1 LNHDA, CDR2 SQIVND (reference sequence). The length of the CDR3 is 16 residues. Trimming took 5 bases from V and 2 from J, leaving 18 bases between them.

This clone is classed as medium-sized (0.01 to 0.1%). The same CDR3 also results from other DNA sequences found in this sample. The chain couples TRBV29-1 to TRBJ1-1; a weak D match, TRBD1 (6 bases). V gave up 3 bases and J gave up 1 base, with 9 bases separating them. This CDR3 comprises 13 residues. Germline CDR1 SQVTM, CDR2 ANQGSEA. The CDR3 DNA is TGCAGCGTTGACAGGGGACAGAACACTGAAGCTTTCTTT. This encodes CSVDRGQNTEAFF.

The CDR3 here is CASSSQIRNQPQHF. The CDR3 DNA reads TGTGCCAGCAGTTCCCAAATACGCAATCAGCCCCAGCATTTT. V and J are TRBV6-5 and TRBJ1-5; D is ambiguous. This CDR3 contains 14 residues. V shed 4 bases and J shed 2 bases, with 9 bases lying between them. Germline CDR1 MNHEY, CDR2 SVGAGI.

The CDR3 spells CASSLADRADEKLFF. CDR3 in DNA: TGCGCCAGCAGCTTGGCCGACAGGGCCGATGAAAAACTGTTTTTT. V usage is TRBV5-1 and J usage is TRBJ1-4; 7 nucleotides agree with TRBD1. Germline V gene lookup returns CDR1 SGHRS and CDR2 YFSETQ. The CDR3 totals 15 residues. Unmatched junction bases numbered 5, after V lost 0 bases and J lost 6 bases.

The rearrangement joins TRBV19 to TRBJ2-7; 7 positions agree with TRBD2. V lost 4 bases, J lost 3 bases, and 12 bases stayed unmatched. Germline-derived CDR1 and CDR2 are LNHDA and SQIVND (reference sequence). The CDR3 length is 16 residues. CDR3 amino acids: CASSTLRGIGDYEQYF. CDR3 in DNA: TGTGCCAGTAGTACCCTGCGGGGGATCGGGGACTACGAGCAGTACTTC.

Regarding this clone: Other nucleotide sequences from this sample produce the same CDR3. The rearrangement links TRBV7-3 to TRBJ2-7, with 8 bases identical to TRBD2. Trimming removed 1 base from V and 2 bases from J; junction bases left unmatched: 1. The CDR3 is 14 amino acids. Germline lookup yields CDR1 SGHTA and CDR2 FQGTGA. CDR3: CASSLSGGTYEQYF. In nucleotides, the CDR3 is TGTGCCAGCAGCTTAAGCGGGGGGACCTACGAGCAGTACTTC.

This clone was observed once. The chain couples TRBV7-6 to TRBJ2-7, with TRBD1 identical over 12 bases. CDR3 length equals 15 residues. The V gene end was trimmed by 2 bases and the J gene end by 4 bases; junction bases not matched to a gene: 3. Looked up from germline, CDR1 is SGHVS and CDR2 is FNYEAQ. The CDR3 nucleotides are TGTGCCAGCAGCTTACCGGGACAGGGGGCTTACGAGCAGTACTTC. This sequence encodes CASSLPGQGAYEQYF. The complete variable domain, with remaining parts taken from reference TRBV7-6 and TRBJ2-7, reads GAGVSQSPRYKVTKRGQDVALRCDPISGHVSLYWYRQALGQGPEFLTYFNYEAQQDKSGLPNDRFSAERPEGSISTLTIQRTEQRDSAMYRCASSLPGQGAYEQYFGPGTRLTVT.

The V gene is TRBV6-5, the J gene TRBJ1-2; D gene unclear. The V end lost 6 bases, the J end lost 2 bases, and 7 bases lay between the germline ends. CDR3 size: 12 residues. Germline V gene data show CDR1 as MNHEY and CDR2 as SVGAGI. CDR3 sequence reads: CASSPSNYGYTF. In nucleotides, the CDR3 is TGTGCCAGCAGCCCAAGCAACTATGGCTACACCTTC.

CDR3 protein: CASSLSPSSNYEQYF. CDR3 nucleotide sequence: TGTGCCAGCAGCTTGTCGCCTTCTAGCAACTACGAGCAGTACTTC. The V gene is TRBV5-5, the J gene TRBJ2-7; D possibly corresponds to TRBD2 (5 bases). CDR1 is SGHKS and CDR2 is YYEKEE in the germline V gene (reference sequence). V was pared by 1 base and J by 3 bases, with 14 bases between. The CDR3 is 15 residues long.

CDR3: CASSFGGADYGYTF. In DNA form, the CDR3 reads TGCGCCAGCAGCTTTGGGGGCGCGGACTATGGCTACACCTTC. This chain uses TRBV5-1 with TRBJ1-2; TRBD1 is a possible D gene (6 bases). Between the trimmed V and J ends, which lost 2 bases and 3 bases, there was a span of 11 bases. Germline lookup yields CDR1 SGHRS and CDR2 YFSETQ. The CDR3 consists of 14 residues.

The chain employs TRBV5-5 and TRBJ1-2; TRBD1 matches 9 bases. The CDR3 loop spans 15 amino acids. Germline lookup yields CDR1 SGHKS and CDR2 YYEKEE (reference sequence). V was clipped by 3 bases and J by 3 bases; unmatched bases: 6. In DNA form, the CDR3 reads TGTGCCAGCAGCTCCGGACAGGGGTCCTACTATGGCTACACCTTC. This translates into CASSSGQGSYYGYTF.

The chain uses TRBV2 and TRBJ1-1; D not certain. V lost 6 bases, J lost 4 bases, and 18 bases lay in between. The CDR3 is made up of 15 amino acids. Germline V gives CDR1 SNHLY, CDR2 FYNNEI. CDR3 DNA sequence: TGTGCCAGCAGGAGTCGGGTCCTACCTGGCACTGAAGCTTTCTTT. It specifies CASRSRVLPGTEAFF.

This CDR3 is CAWRGAGPGELFF. As DNA, the CDR3 is TGTGCCTGGAGGGGAGCGGGGCCCGGGGAGCTGTTTTTT. V usage is TRBV30 and J usage is TRBJ2-2; 7 bases line up with TRBD2. The CDR3 is made up of 13 amino acids. With 3 bases clipped from V and 6 bases from J, the junction kept 4 bases outside the gene matches. Germline lookup yields CDR1 GTSNPN and CDR2 SVGIG (reference sequence).

The chain is built from TRBV2 and TRBJ1-5, with 8 bases lining up with TRBD1. The CDR3 has 14 residues. The V gene's germline CDR1 is SNHLY and CDR2 FYNNEI. V dropped 2 bases and J dropped 7; count of bases not matched to a gene: 4. The DNA of the CDR3 is TGTGCCAGCAGTGAACAGGGGGCCGACCAGCCCCAGCATTTT. Translating it yields CASSEQGADQPQHF.

This rearrangement joins TRBV5-4 to TRBJ1-2, with 8 bases aligning to TRBD1. Looked up from germline, CDR1 is SGHNT and CDR2 is YYREEE (reference sequence). CDR3 length equals 15 residues. The trim removed 0 bases at V and 5 bases at J, leaving 6 bases unmatched. The CDR3 sequence is CASSLAGQGGYGYTF. The DNA for the CDR3 is TGTGCCAGCAGCTTGGCAGGACAGGGAGGGTATGGCTACACCTTC.

The chain couples TRBV9 to TRBJ2-3; D call uncertain. V lost 1 base and J lost 4, with 7 bases in between. The CDR3 has 13 residues. CDR1 is SGDLS, CDR2 YYNGEE, per germline. DNA of the CDR3: TGTGCCAGCAGCGTAAACGTAGCAGATACGCAGTATTTT. This encodes CASSVNVADTQYF.

The chain recombines TRBV7-3 with TRBJ2-3, with 14 bases identical to TRBD2. The V gene's germline CDR1 is SGHTA and CDR2 FQGTGA. The CDR3 covers 16 residues. J lost 2 bases, V lost 4 bases, and 2 bases had no gene match. The CDR3 loop reads CASSSGLAGDTDTQYF. The CDR3 nucleotides read TGTGCCAGCAGCTCGGGACTAGCGGGGGACACAGATACGCAGTATTTT.

J is TRBJ1-1 and V is TRBV25-1; D gene unclear. CDR1 and CDR2 from the germline V gene are MGHDK and SYGVNS. The V gene lost 1 base and the J gene lost 0 bases, with 3 bases spanning the gap. This CDR3 is 13 amino acids long. The CDR3: CASSELVNTEAFF. Here the CDR3 DNA reads TGTGCCAGCAGTGAATTGGTGAACACTGAAGCTTTCTTT.